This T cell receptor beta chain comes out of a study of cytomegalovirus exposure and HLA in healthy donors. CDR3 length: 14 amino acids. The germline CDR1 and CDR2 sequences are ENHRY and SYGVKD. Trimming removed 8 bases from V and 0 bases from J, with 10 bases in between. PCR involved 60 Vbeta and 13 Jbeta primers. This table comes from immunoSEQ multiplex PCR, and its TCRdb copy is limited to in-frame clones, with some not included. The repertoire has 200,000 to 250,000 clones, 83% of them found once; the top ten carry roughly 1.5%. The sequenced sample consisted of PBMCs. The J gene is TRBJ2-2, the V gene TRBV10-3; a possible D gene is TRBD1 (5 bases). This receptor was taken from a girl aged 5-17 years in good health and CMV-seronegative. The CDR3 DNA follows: TGTGCCATCGGGGCAGGTGCGAACACCGGGGAGCTGTTTTTT. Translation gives CAIGAGANTGELFF.